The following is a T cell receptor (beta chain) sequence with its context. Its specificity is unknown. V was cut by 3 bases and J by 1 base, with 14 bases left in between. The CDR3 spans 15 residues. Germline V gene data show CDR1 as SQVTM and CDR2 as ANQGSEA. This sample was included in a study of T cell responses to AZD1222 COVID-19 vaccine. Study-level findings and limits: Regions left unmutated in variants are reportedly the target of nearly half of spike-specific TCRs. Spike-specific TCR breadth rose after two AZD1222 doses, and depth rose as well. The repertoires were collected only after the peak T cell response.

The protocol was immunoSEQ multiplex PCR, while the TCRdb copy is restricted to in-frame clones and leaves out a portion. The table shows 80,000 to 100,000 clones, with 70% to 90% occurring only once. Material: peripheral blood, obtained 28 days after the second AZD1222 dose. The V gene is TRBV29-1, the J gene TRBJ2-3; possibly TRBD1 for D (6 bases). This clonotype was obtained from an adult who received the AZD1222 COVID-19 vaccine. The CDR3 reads CSVELTGLGTDTQYF. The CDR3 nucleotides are TGCAGCGTTGAGCTAACAGGGCTCGGCACAGATACGCAGTATTTT.